The 17 T cell receptor beta chains in this list originate from one sample, sequenced in a study of Ad26.COV2.S vaccination and SARS-CoV-2 variants (dated by TCRdb to about 2021). Libraries were constructed by the immunoSEQ multiplex PCR assay. This is the immuneACCESS table as TCRdb keeps it, with only in-frame sequences that have V and J called. A part of the clones is gone; compared with another copy, unresolved V genes explain less than half, and the rest is unexplained. The sample table shows hundreds of thousands of clones, and 65% to 90% are seen once. Jointly, the top ten make up 9.5% to 12% of the sample. What this sample's treatment or condition label stands for: 15 to 20 received Ad26.COV2.S at low or high dose, single or two shots; several received placebo; per-sample allocation not given. For vaccine and placebo recipients, the sequenced repertoires came from samples collected on day 63 after the first injection.

Sequences were derived from peripheral blood, sampled in a trial of Ad26.COV2.S vaccine versus placebo. All receptors come from a person aged 18-60 years who received the Ad26.COV2.S COVID-19 vaccine or a placebo.

The CDR3 DNA follows: TGTGCCAGCAGTTACCAGCAAACTGAGCAGTTCTTC. This sequence encodes CASSYQQTEQFF. This chain connects TRBV6-2 or TRBV6-3 to TRBJ2-1; D uncertain. V dropped 2 bases and J dropped 9 bases, with 8 bases sitting between them. The length of the CDR3 is 12 residues. Germline V gene data show CDR1 as MNHEY and CDR2 as SVGEGT.

On this clone itself: This same CDR3 is encoded by further DNA sequences in the sample. This chain joins TRBV14 and TRBJ1-2; D remains ambiguous. Germline V CDR1 and CDR2: SGHDN, FVKESK. V lost 1 base to trimming and J lost 4 bases, with 4 bases between them. CDR3 length equals 12 residues. The CDR3 region is CASSQGFYGYTF. The CDR3 DNA reads as TGTGCCAGCAGCCAAGGGTTCTATGGCTACACCTTC.

V and J are TRBV4-2 and TRBJ2-1, with TRBD2 matching 7 bases. The germline V gene has CDR1 LGHNA and CDR2 YNFKEQ. This CDR3 spans 17 amino acids. Trimming removed 3 bases from V and 3 bases from J; junction bases left unmatched: 11. CDR3 nucleotide sequence: TGTGCCAGCAGCCACTCTAGGGCTAGCGGAAACTACAATGAGCAGTTCTTC. This encodes CASSHSRASGNYNEQFF.

This clone was seen just once. This chain links TRBV3-1 (or the pseudogene TRBV3-2) with TRBJ2-5; possible D gene TRBD1, 6 bases. Germline CDR1 and CDR2: LGHDT and YNNKEL (reference sequence). The ends were cut back, 0 bases at V and 7 bases at J, with 15 bases in the middle. This CDR3 is 15 amino acids long. The CDR3 is CASSQDFRGEGTQYF. The CDR3 DNA follows: TGTGCCAGCAGCCAAGATTTCAGGGGAGAAGGGACCCAGTACTTC.

The chain couples TRBV11-3 to TRBJ2-1, with 15 bases aligning to TRBD2. V lost 5 bases, J lost 9 bases, and 5 bases stayed unmatched. CDR3 size: 15 residues. Germline CDR1 and CDR2: SGHNT and YENEEA. CDR3 residues: CASSRGLAGGSEQFF. DNA of the CDR3: TGTGCCAGCAGCCGCGGACTAGCGGGAGGGAGTGAGCAGTTCTTC.

The rearrangement links TRBV11-1 to TRBJ2-1, with 7 bases that match TRBD2. The CDR3 sequence is 16 residues long. V trimming: 3 bases; J trimming: 10 bases; junction bases outside the gene matches: 15. CDR1 and CDR2 (germline): SGHAT, FQDESV (reference sequence). CDR3 DNA sequence: TGTGCCAGCAGCTTCACCTCAACCGGGGGGAGAGGGGAGCAGTTCTTC. This translates into CASSFTSTGGRGEQFF. The full variable domain, rest sourced from reference TRBV11-1 and TRBJ2-1, is EAEVAQSPRYKITEKSQAVAFWCDPISGHATLYWYRQILGQGPELLVQFQDESVVDDSQLPKDRFSAERLKGVDSTLKIQPAELGDSAMYLCASSFTSTGGRGEQFFGPGTRLTVL.

This clone was seen once. The rearrangement links TRBV5-8 to TRBJ2-1, with 8 bases lining up with TRBD2. The V and J ends lost 2 bases and 7 bases, in that order; junction bases with no gene match: 11. CDR3 length equals 16 residues. Germline CDR1 reads SGHTS; CDR2 reads YDEGEE. The CDR3 here is CASSFGSGGAENEQFF. The DNA for the CDR3 is TGTGCCAGCAGCTTTGGTTCGGGGGGGGCAGAGAATGAGCAGTTCTTC.

The rearrangement joins TRBV9 to TRBJ2-1; the match to TRBD2 covers 12 bases. In germline, CDR1 is SGDLS, CDR2 YYNGEE. CDR3 length: 16 residues. V shed 2 bases, J shed 3 bases, and the junction held 3 bases outside the gene matches. The CDR3 DNA is TGTGCCAGCAGCGTCCTGACTAGCGGGAGCTACAATGAGCAGTTCTTC. Its translation: CASSVLTSGSYNEQFF.

This clone has at least ten counts. V and J are TRBV27 and TRBJ2-5, with D perhaps being TRBD1 or TRBD2 (5 bases each). This CDR3 is 15 amino acids long. In germline, CDR1 is MNHEY, CDR2 SMNVEV (reference sequence). V lost 3 bases to trimming and J lost 2 bases, with 13 bases between them. The CDR3 DNA sequence: TGTGCCAGCAGTTTCCTCGGGACGGAACAAGAGACCCAGTACTTC. Translation gives CASSFLGTEQETQYF.

The rearrangement uses TRBV12-3 or TRBV12-4 and TRBJ2-7, with D perhaps TRBD1 or TRBD2 (6 bases each). CDR3 length: 13 amino acids. Between the trimmed V and J ends, which lost 3 bases and 3 bases, there was a span of 9 bases. CDR3 loop: CASSFGGLYEQYF. The CDR3 coding sequence is TGTGCCAGCAGTTTTGGGGGGCTCTACGAGCAGTACTTC.

This clone was counted a single time. Here the CDR3 reads CASSSGQGPLAGELGEQFF. The CDR3 DNA sequence: TGTGCCAGCAGCTCGGGACAGGGTCCTCTAGCGGGAGAATTGGGTGAGCAGTTCTTC. V is TRBV9 and J is TRBJ2-1, with D tentatively TRBD2 (10 bases). Germline values: CDR1 SGDLS, CDR2 YYNGEE. V was shortened by 4 bases and J by 9 bases, with 32 bases between the two germline ends. The CDR3 length is 19 residues. Combining the CDR3 with reference TRBV9 and TRBJ2-1 gives the whole variable domain DSGVTQTPKHLITATGQRVTLRCSPRSGDLSVYWYQQSLDQGLQFLIQYYNGEERAKGNILERFSAQQFPDLHSELNLSSLELGDSALYFCASSSGQGPLAGELGEQFFGPGTRLTVL.

In its sample, this clone was seen a few times. The identical CDR3 is also encoded by other nucleotide sequences in the sample. The J gene is TRBJ1-1, the V gene TRBV5-1; D remains ambiguous. CDR1 SGHRS and CDR2 YFSETQ come from the germline V gene. Trimming removed 1 base from V and 0 bases from J, with 7 bases in between. This CDR3 has 14 residues. The CDR3, as DNA: TGCGCCAGCAGCTTGAACACCATGAACACTGAAGCTTTCTTT. This sequence encodes CASSLNTMNTEAFF.

The V call is TRBV10-3, the J call TRBJ2-1, with 11 bases fitting TRBD2. The CDR3 runs to 16 residues. Germline assignment: CDR1 ENHRY and CDR2 SYGVKD. Germline trimming cut 4 bases from V and 6 bases from J; bases unmatched to any gene: 8. In DNA form, the CDR3 reads TGTGCCATCAGTGCGCGAACTAGCGGGGGTATCAATGAGCAGTTCTTC. Encoded protein: CAISARTSGGINEQFF.

This clone was seen many times. The gene calls are TRBV28 and TRBJ1-2; D ambiguous. CDR3 length: 14 residues. Germline CDR1 reads MDHEN; CDR2 reads SYDVKM. The V gene lost 7 bases and the J gene lost 1 base, with 13 bases spanning the gap. CDR3 residues: CASTPSPVNYGYTF. The CDR3, as DNA: TGTGCCAGCACCCCATCCCCAGTTAACTATGGCTACACCTTC.

The gene calls are TRBV4-3 and TRBJ1-2, with 7 bases fitting TRBD1. Trimming took 0 bases from V and 0 from J; bases not matched to a gene: 4. CDR1 and CDR2 (germline): LGHNA, YSLEER. The CDR3 has 16 residues. The CDR3 spells CASSQDFGTANYGYTF. The CDR3 nucleotides read TGCGCCAGCAGCCAAGATTTCGGGACAGCTAACTATGGCTACACCTTC.

This clone was observed once. The rearrangement links TRBV28 to TRBJ2-2; 12 bases are a match to TRBD2. The CDR3 totals 16 residues. Germline V gene lookup returns CDR1 MDHEN and CDR2 SYDVKM. With V trimmed by 5 bases and J by 6 bases, 7 bases remained unmatched. CDR3 in DNA: TGTGCCAGCAGTCTAGCGGGAGGGCTGTTGGCCGGGGAGCTGTTTTTT. It encodes CASSLAGGLLAGELFF. The full variable domain, in which reference TRBV28 and TRBJ2-2 provide the parts outside the CDR3, is DVKVTQSSRYLVKRTGEKVFLECVQDMDHENMFWYRQDPGLGLRLIYFSYDVKMKEKGDIPEGYSVSREKKERFSLILESASTNQTSMYLCASSLAGGLLAGELFFGEGSRLTVL.

The DNA of the CDR3 is TGTGCCAGCAGTTTGGGACCTCAGAAATCACCCCTCCACTTT. Its protein is CASSLGPQKSPLHF. The chain is built from TRBV28 and TRBJ1-6; weak D call: TRBD1 (5 bases). Trimming shortened V by 3 bases and J by 10 bases, and 13 bases separated the two germline ends. Germline CDR1 reads MDHEN; CDR2 reads SYDVKM. The CDR3 spans 14 residues.